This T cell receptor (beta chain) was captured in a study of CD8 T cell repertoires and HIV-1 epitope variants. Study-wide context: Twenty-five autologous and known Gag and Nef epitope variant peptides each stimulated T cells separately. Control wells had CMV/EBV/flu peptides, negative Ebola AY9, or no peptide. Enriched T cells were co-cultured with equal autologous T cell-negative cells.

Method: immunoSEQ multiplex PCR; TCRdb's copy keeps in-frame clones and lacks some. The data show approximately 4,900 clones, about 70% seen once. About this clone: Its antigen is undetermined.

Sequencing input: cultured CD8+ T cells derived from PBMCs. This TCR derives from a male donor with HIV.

CDR3 sequence (DNA): TGTGCCAGTAGCTACATAATCTCCTACGAGCAGTACTTC. This codes for CASSYIISYEQYF. The chain is built from TRBV19 and TRBJ2-7; D is uncertain. Germline V gene lookup returns CDR1 LNHDA and CDR2 SQIVND (reference sequence). V shed 6 bases and J shed 0 bases, with 9 bases lying between them. This CDR3 is built from 13 residues. The variable domain in full, completed from reference TRBV19 and TRBJ2-7, reads DGGITQSPKYLFRKEGQNVTLSCEQNLNHDAMYWYRQDPGQGLRLIYYSQIVNDFQKGDIAEGYSVSREKKESFPLTVTSAQKNPTAFYLCASSYIISYEQYFGPGTRLTVT.